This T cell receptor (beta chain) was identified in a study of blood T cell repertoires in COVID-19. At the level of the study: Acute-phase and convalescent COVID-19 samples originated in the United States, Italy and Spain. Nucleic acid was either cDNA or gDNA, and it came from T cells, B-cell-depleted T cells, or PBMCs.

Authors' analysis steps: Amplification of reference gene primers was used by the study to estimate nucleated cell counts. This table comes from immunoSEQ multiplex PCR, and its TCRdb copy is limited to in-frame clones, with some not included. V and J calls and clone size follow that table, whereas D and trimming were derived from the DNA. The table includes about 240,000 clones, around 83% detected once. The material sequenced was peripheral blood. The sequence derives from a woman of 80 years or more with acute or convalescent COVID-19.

DNA for the CDR3: TGTGCCACCAGTGCTACAGGGCCCCTCAATGAGCAGTTCTTC. Its protein product is CATSATGPLNEQFF. This chain connects TRBV24-1 to TRBJ2-1; tentative D call: TRBD1 (6 bases). Germline V CDR1 and CDR2: KGHDR, SFDVKD. Trimming took off 5 bases at V and 6 bases at J, with 13 bases between the two ends. The CDR3 extends over 14 amino acids.